This T cell receptor beta chain was observed in a study of shared clonotypes between healthy human individuals. As regards this clone: Other nucleotide sequences from this sample produce the same CDR3.

Method: immunoSEQ multiplex PCR; TCRdb's copy keeps in-frame clones and lacks some. The sample records 600,000 to 750,000 clones, roughly 91% being singletons. Germline V CDR1 and CDR2: MNHEY, SMNVEV (reference sequence). V shed 0 bases and J shed 4 bases, with 4 bases lying between them. CDR3 length equals 13 residues. The sequence was obtained from a man aged 18 to 30 in good health. Some clones in this sample may be carry-over from other donors' samples. The V call is TRBV27, the J call TRBJ2-1; D uncertain. The source material was memory CD8+ T cells from PBMCs. Subset defined: CD45RO+ cells pooled with CCR7-negative TemRA cells. The CDR3 region is CASSLSPYNEQFF. The CDR3 nucleotides read TGTGCCAGCAGTTTATCTCCTTACAATGAGCAGTTCTTC.